The 19 T cell receptor beta chains listed next were all sequenced from one sample in a study of Ad26.COV2.S vaccination and SARS-CoV-2 variants. Assay used: immunoSEQ multiplex PCR; TCRdb lists only in-frame clones, some missing. The sample carries roughly 320,000 clones, approximately 80% recorded once. The treatment here: about 20 received Ad26.COV2.S at low or high dose, single or two shots; roughly five received placebo; per-sample allocation not given. Sampling took place 63 days after the first vaccine or placebo injection. The specimen was peripheral blood, collected in a trial of Ad26.COV2.S vaccine versus placebo. The receptors originated from a person aged 18-65 years who received the Ad26.COV2.S COVID-19 vaccine or a placebo.

The gene calls are TRBV7-9 and TRBJ2-5; D is undetermined. The germline V and J ends were trimmed by 8 bases and 0 bases, with 10 bases remaining between them. The CDR3 spans 13 residues. Germline V gives CDR1 SEHNR, CDR2 FQNEAQ (reference sequence). The CDR3 nucleotides read TGTGCCAGCCAAAGATCTCACCAAGAGACCCAGTACTTC. Translation: CASQRSHQETQYF.

The chain links TRBV19 to TRBJ2-3; 7 bases are a match to TRBD2. The CDR3 sequence is 17 residues long. CDR1 is LNHDA and CDR2 is SQIVND in the germline V gene (reference sequence). The J segment lost 0 bases and the V segment lost 3 bases, leaving 9 bases of the junction unmatched. The chain's CDR3 is CASSMVAGVSSTDTQYF. The DNA for the CDR3 is TGTGCCAGTAGTATGGTGGCGGGGGTGTCTAGCACAGATACGCAGTATTTT.

This chain joins TRBV5-4 and TRBJ2-3; maybe TRBD1 (6 bases). Germline lookup yields CDR1 SGHNT and CDR2 YYREEE (reference sequence). The V and J ends lost 1 base and 3 bases respectively, with 12 bases between them. The CDR3 loop spans 15 amino acids. The CDR3 DNA reads TGTGCCAGCAGCTTGATGGCAGGGGTAACAGATACGCAGTATTTT. Amino acids: CASSLMAGVTDTQYF.

This chain uses TRBV7-9 with TRBJ2-2; 16 nucleotides agree with TRBD2. V was clipped by 5 bases and J by 7 bases; unmatched bases: 13. Germline values: CDR1 SEHNR, CDR2 FQNEAQ (reference sequence). This CDR3 has 19 amino acids. The CDR3 nucleotides are TGTGCCAGCAGCCCGCTCCCCGGGACTAGCGGGGGGGCGATCGGGGAGCTGTTTTTT. Its protein is CASSPLPGTSGGAIGELFF.

The genes are TRBV6-5 and TRBJ1-3, with D unresolved. The CDR3 runs to 15 residues. The germline CDR1 and CDR2 sequences are MNHEY and SVGAGI. V gave up 9 bases and J gave up 0 bases, with 15 bases separating them. CDR3 nucleotides: TGTGCCAGTCGACAAGACGGAAACTCTGGAAACACCATATATTTT. Residues: CASRQDGNSGNTIYF.

The V and J genes are TRBV18 and TRBJ1-5, with 7 bases that match TRBD1. The V segment lost 5 bases and the J segment 3 bases; nucleotides outside the gene matches: 7. The CDR3 has 15 residues. CDR1 is KGHSH, CDR2 LQKENI, per germline. The CDR3 DNA follows: TGTGCCAGCTCAAAACAGGGACAGAACAATCAGCCCCAGCATTTT. Protein sequence: CASSKQGQNNQPQHF. Together with reference TRBV18 and TRBJ1-5, the CDR3 gives the full variable domain: NAGVMQNPRHLVRRRGQEARLRCSPMKGHSHVYWYRQLPEEGLKFMVYLQKENIIDESGMPKERFSAEFPKEGPSILRIQQVVRGDSAAYFCASSKQGQNNQPQHFGDGTRLSIL.

V usage is TRBV5-4 and J usage is TRBJ2-5; D possibly uses TRBD1 or TRBD2 (6 bases each). Germline V gene sequence: CDR1 SGHNT, CDR2 YYREEE (reference sequence). Deletions cut 4 bases from V and 4 bases from J, with 14 bases between. The CDR3 has 14 amino acids. CDR3 nucleotide sequence: TGTGCCAGCAGCAACTCTAAGGGGGGAGAGACCCAGTACTTC. It encodes CASSNSKGGETQYF.

This chain connects TRBV3-1 (or the pseudogene TRBV3-2) to TRBJ2-2; 7 nucleotides align to TRBD2. Germline assignment: CDR1 LGHDT and CDR2 YNNKEL (reference sequence). Losses at the gene ends were 6 bases for V and 1 base for J; bases not matched to a gene: 5. There are 15 residues in the CDR3. The CDR3 DNA follows: TGTGCCAGCAGTCGTAGCGGGTTGAACACCGGGGAGCTGTTTTTT. It encodes CASSRSGLNTGELFF.

This chain uses TRBV4-2 with TRBJ1-4; D not resolved. V was shortened by 1 base and J by 8 bases, with 14 bases between the two germline ends. The CDR3 loop spans 15 amino acids. Germline V gene sequence: CDR1 LGHNA, CDR2 YNFKEQ. The chain's CDR3 is CASSQGTPEREKLFF. The DNA of the CDR3 is TGTGCCAGCAGCCAAGGGACGCCCGAAAGAGAAAAACTGTTTTTT.

This clone has at least ten counts. The V gene is TRBV5-1, the J gene TRBJ2-7; D remains unclear. CDR3 size: 14 residues. V was pared by 4 bases and J by 3 bases, with 14 bases between. Germline V gene data show CDR1 as SGHRS and CDR2 as YFSETQ. The CDR3 DNA follows: TGCGCCAGCAGCCCCGGCGGCGGTTACTACGAGCAGTACTTC. Translation gives CASSPGGGYYEQYF. Looking up the rest from reference TRBV5-1 and TRBJ2-7 gives the full variable domain: KAGVTQTPRYLIKTRGQQVTLSCSPISGHRSVSWYQQTPGQGLQFLFEYFSETQRNKGNFPGRFSGRQFSNSRSEMNVSTLELGDSALYLCASSPGGGYYEQYFGPGTRLTVT.

The gene calls are TRBV6-6 and TRBJ2-3; 10 bases map to TRBD2. The germline V gene has CDR1 MNHNY and CDR2 SVGAGI (reference sequence). The trim removed 4 bases at V and 3 bases at J, leaving 7 bases unmatched. The CDR3 extends over 16 amino acids. For the CDR3, the DNA is TGTGCCAGCAGTTCAAAGCGGGGGGGCAGGACAGATACGCAGTATTTT. This codes for CASSSKRGGRTDTQYF.

The chain is built from TRBV7-2 and TRBJ1-2; D might be TRBD1 (6 bases). In germline, CDR1 is SGHTA, CDR2 FQGNSA. V was clipped by 6 bases and J by 7 bases, with 18 bases between them. CDR3 length equals 14 residues. As DNA, the CDR3 is TGTGCCAGCAGTCGCAACCAAGGGGGGGCTGGCTACACCTTC. It specifies CASSRNQGGAGYTF.

CDR3 loop: CASSNSRYGYTF. The DNA of the CDR3 is TGTGCCAGTAGTAACTCCCGCTATGGCTACACCTTC. The rearrangement links TRBV19 to TRBJ1-2, with D hard to call. This CDR3 comprises 12 residues. Germline V gene sequence: CDR1 LNHDA, CDR2 SQIVND (reference sequence). Trimming shortened V by 4 bases and J by 4 bases, and 7 bases separated the two germline ends.

The V call is TRBV3-1 (or the pseudogene TRBV3-2), the J call TRBJ1-2; a weak D match, TRBD1 (5 bases). V was clipped by 3 bases and J by 8 bases, with 10 bases between them. The CDR3 runs 12 residues. CDR1 is LGHDT, CDR2 YNNKEL, per germline (reference sequence). CDR3 nucleotide sequence: TGTGCCAGCAGCCAGGGGGAGGTGGGCTACACCTTC. Translated: CASSQGEVGYTF.

The chain has TRBV11-2 and TRBJ2-7; D is uncertain. This CDR3 has 13 amino acids. Germline values: CDR1 SGHAT, CDR2 FQNNGV. Between the trimmed V and J ends, which lost 7 bases and 1 base, there was a span of 11 bases. In DNA, the CDR3 is TGTGCCAGCAACCCGGACGTATCCTACGAGCAGTACTTC. It yields the protein CASNPDVSYEQYF.

The sample holds one count of this clone. This chain uses TRBV9 with TRBJ1-1, with D hard to call. Trimming left V 0 bases short and J 3 bases short, with 6 bases between. This CDR3 comprises 13 residues. The germline gives CDR1 SGDLS, CDR2 YYNGEE. The CDR3 loop reads CASSVGGYTEAFF. CDR3 nucleotides: TGTGCCAGCAGCGTAGGCGGCTACACTGAAGCTTTCTTT.

The V gene is TRBV10-2, the J gene TRBJ2-7; 9 nucleotides match TRBD1. This CDR3 is 14 amino acids long. V was clipped by 3 bases and J by 5 bases; unmatched bases: 5. Germline CDR1 reads WSHSY; CDR2 reads SAAADI. CDR3 amino acids: CASSDTGTGNEQYF. The DNA for the CDR3 is TGCGCCAGCAGTGATACGGGGACAGGGAACGAGCAGTACTTC.

This chain connects TRBV4-2 to TRBJ2-7; 13 positions match TRBD2. The CDR3 consists of 15 residues. CDR1 and CDR2 (germline): LGHNA, YNFKEQ. V lost 3 bases to trimming and J lost 4 bases; unmatched junction nucleotides: 3. The CDR3 nucleotides are TGTGCCAGCAGCCAGACTAGCGGGGGGCTTTACGAGCAGTACTTC. Amino acids: CASSQTSGGLYEQYF.

Only a few counts were recorded for this clone. CDR3 sequence (DNA): TGTGCCAGCAGCTGGAGGGGTGGTAGGAACACTGAAGCTTTCTTT. Protein product: CASSWRGGRNTEAFF. The genes are TRBV5-6 and TRBJ1-1, with a weak D call TRBD1 (5 bases). The germline CDR1 and CDR2 sequences are SGHDT and YYEEEE. The length of the CDR3 is 15 residues. V was clipped by 3 bases and J by 1 base, with 13 bases between them.